The 2 T cell receptor beta chains listed next were all sequenced from one sample in a study of T cell responses to AZD1222 COVID-19 vaccine. Clones were sequenced by immunoSEQ multiplex PCR, and TCRdb holds only the in-frame ones, with some missing. Here the sample spans around 75,000 clones, 88% being singletons. The material was peripheral blood, obtained 28 days after the second dose of the MenACWY control vaccine. These receptors all stem from an adult who received the MenACWY meningococcal vaccine as a control.

V usage is TRBV19 and J usage is TRBJ1-5; unclear D gene. Germline V gene sequence: CDR1 LNHDA, CDR2 SQIVND (reference sequence). V lost 4 bases and J lost 5, with 9 bases in between. The CDR3 extends over 13 amino acids. CDR3: CASSTRSDQPQHF. The CDR3 nucleotides read TGTGCCAGTAGTACCCGGTCCGATCAGCCCCAGCATTTT.

The chain has TRBV7-2 and TRBJ1-2; TRBD1 matches at 7 bases. V gave up 1 base and J gave up 8 bases; unmatched junction bases: 10. The CDR3 totals 15 residues. In germline, CDR1 is SGHTA, CDR2 FQGNSA. CDR3 sequence: CASSLVGQAIEGYTF. The CDR3 nucleotides are TGTGCCAGCAGCTTAGTTGGACAGGCTATTGAGGGCTACACCTTC.